Following are 19 T cell receptor beta chains from one sample sequenced in a study of shared clonotypes between healthy human individuals. The repertoire was sequenced with immunoSEQ multiplex PCR; TCRdb's copy has only in-frame clones and lacks some. The sample shows around 1.6 million clones, approximately 98% of them seen only once. Sequences were obtained from naive CD4+ T cells sorted from blood. Subset described: CD45RA+ positively selected. Every receptor here comes from a man in his thirties or forties in good health.

The V call is TRBV19, the J call TRBJ2-7, with 7 bases that match TRBD1. V trimming: 3 bases; J trimming: 4 bases; junction bases outside the gene matches: 3. This CDR3 has 13 residues. Germline assignment: CDR1 LNHDA and CDR2 SQIVND (reference sequence). The CDR3 DNA reads TGTGCCAGTAGTATTAACAGGGGTTACGAGCAGTACTTC. Protein product: CASSINRGYEQYF. The full variable domain, with the rest looked up from reference TRBV19 and TRBJ2-7, is DGGITQSPKYLFRKEGQNVTLSCEQNLNHDAMYWYRQDPGQGLRLIYYSQIVNDFQKGDIAEGYSVSREKKESFPLTVTSAQKNPTAFYLCASSINRGYEQYFGPGTRLTVT.

Concerning this clone: Other nucleotide sequences from this sample produce the same CDR3. The V gene is TRBV18, the J gene TRBJ2-7; weak D call: TRBD2 (5 bases). Germline CDR1 reads KGHSH; CDR2 reads LQKENI. Trimming left V 0 bases short and J 0 bases short, with 6 bases between. This CDR3 is 14 amino acids long. The CDR3 nucleotides read TGTGCCAGCTCACCACCGGGGAGCTCCTACGAGCAGTACTTC. Translated: CASSPPGSSYEQYF. The whole variable domain, filled in from reference TRBV18 and TRBJ2-7, reads NAGVMQNPRHLVRRRGQEARLRCSPMKGHSHVYWYRQLPEEGLKFMVYLQKENIIDESGMPKERFSAEFPKEGPSILRIQQVVRGDSAAYFCASSPPGSSYEQYFGPGTRLTVT.

The chain links TRBV25-1 to TRBJ2-1, with D possibly being TRBD1 (5 bases). The V end was cut by 3 bases, the J end by 0 bases, with 9 bases between. The CDR3 sequence is 15 residues long. From germline, CDR1 is MGHDK and CDR2 SYGVNS. The CDR3 nucleotides read TGTGCCAGCAGTGATTTGGGGCCCTCCTACAATGAGCAGTTCTTC. Amino acids: CASSDLGPSYNEQFF.

The chain carries TRBV30 and TRBJ2-2; D is undetermined. Looked up from germline, CDR1 is GTSNPN and CDR2 is SVGIG (reference sequence). This CDR3 comprises 16 residues. Trimming removed 2 bases from V and 0 bases from J, with 13 bases in between. The CDR3 loop reads CAWSKDVRTNTGELFF. CDR3 sequence (DNA): TGTGCCTGGAGTAAGGACGTTAGGACGAACACCGGGGAGCTGTTTTTT.

This chain links TRBV11-2 with TRBJ2-2; D may be TRBD1 (6 bases). Germline CDR1 SGHAT, CDR2 FQNNGV. V lost 0 bases, J lost 3 bases, and 11 bases lay in between. The CDR3 contains 16 residues. The CDR3 DNA sequence: TGTGCCAGCAGCTTAGATCGGACAGTCTACACCGGGGAGCTGTTTTTT. Translation gives CASSLDRTVYTGELFF.

As for this clone: This specimen includes other DNA sequences encoding the same CDR3. The CDR3 is CASSFGDRGTEAFF. DNA for the CDR3: TGTGCCAGCAGTTTCGGGGACAGGGGGACTGAAGCTTTCTTT. The genes are TRBV28 and TRBJ1-1, with 11 positions matching TRBD1. The CDR3 extends over 14 amino acids. The V and J ends lost 3 bases and 5 bases, in that order; junction bases with no gene match: 2. The germline gives CDR1 MDHEN, CDR2 SYDVKM.

CDR3 protein: CASSLVRTNTGELFF. Written as DNA, the CDR3 is TGTGCCAGCAGCTTAGTACGGACAAACACCGGGGAGCTGTTTTTT. This sequence joins TRBV11-2 and TRBJ2-2; perhaps TRBD1 as D (5 bases). V shed 1 base and J shed 2 bases, with 8 bases lying between them. CDR1 is SGHAT and CDR2 is FQNNGV in the germline V gene. There are 15 residues in the CDR3.

The chain uses TRBV6-5 and TRBJ2-7; 9 bases fit TRBD2. With 4 bases clipped from V and 3 bases from J, the junction kept 7 bases outside the gene matches. CDR3 length: 15 residues. CDR1 and CDR2 from the germline V gene are MNHEY and SVGAGI. CDR3 loop: CASSLVAGASYEQYF. CDR3 sequence (DNA): TGTGCCAGCAGTTTGGTAGCGGGAGCCAGCTACGAGCAGTACTTC.

The table lists this clone with a count of one. The chain is built from TRBV28 and TRBJ2-1; no clear D. Germline V gene data show CDR1 as MDHEN and CDR2 as SYDVKM. This CDR3 has 15 amino acids. The V gene lost 5 bases and the J gene lost 0 bases, with 11 bases spanning the gap. CDR3 bases: TGTGCCAGCAGTCTCGCCCGACCCTCCTACAATGAGCAGTTCTTC. Its translation is CASSLARPSYNEQFF.

J is TRBJ2-6 and V is TRBV18, with 7 bases lining up with TRBD1. V shed 2 bases, J shed 0 bases, and the junction held 10 bases outside the gene matches. The CDR3 loop spans 19 amino acids. The V gene's germline CDR1 is KGHSH and CDR2 LQKENI. The CDR3 here is CASSPLPGQTSSGANVLTF. In nucleotides, the CDR3 is TGTGCCAGCTCACCATTACCGGGACAGACATCCTCTGGGGCCAACGTCCTGACTTTC.

The V gene is TRBV6-5, the J gene TRBJ2-4; D possibly uses TRBD1 or TRBD2 (6 bases each). Germline values: CDR1 MNHEY, CDR2 SVGAGI. V dropped 6 bases and J dropped 5 bases, with 17 bases sitting between them. CDR3 size: 15 residues. In DNA, the CDR3 is TGTGCCAGCAGCAGGACGGGGGCGAGGCAAAACATTCAGTACTTC. This translates into CASSRTGARQNIQYF.

The chain is built from TRBV25-1 and TRBJ2-1, with D perhaps TRBD1 (5 bases). The CDR3 covers 15 residues. V was trimmed by 3 bases and J by 8 bases, leaving 17 bases between them. CDR1 MGHDK and CDR2 SYGVNS come from the germline V gene. CDR3 DNA sequence: TGTGCCAGCAGTGATGGTTTTACCAGGGCCGATGAGCAGTTCTTC. This gives the protein CASSDGFTRADEQFF.

This rearrangement joins TRBV27 to TRBJ1-3; D not certain. The V and J ends lost 4 bases and 0 bases respectively, with 10 bases between them. Germline CDR1 reads MNHEY; CDR2 reads SMNVEV (reference sequence). The CDR3 covers 15 residues. The CDR3 DNA follows: TGTGCCAGCAGTTACGGACTCGTCTCTGGAAACACCATATATTTT. This codes for CASSYGLVSGNTIYF.

CDR3 in DNA: TGTGCCAGCAGCTTCAGGGGTCATAGCACAGATACGCAGTATTTT. Translated: CASSFRGHSTDTQYF. The chain links TRBV7-9 to TRBJ2-3, with D maybe TRBD1 (6 bases). Trimming removed 3 bases from V and 0 bases from J, with 10 bases in between. CDR3 size: 15 residues. CDR1 is SEHNR, CDR2 FQNEAQ, per germline (reference sequence).

The chain couples TRBV11-3 to TRBJ2-7; weak D call: TRBD2 (6 bases). The CDR3 runs to 13 residues. Trimming stripped 1 base from V and 5 bases from J, with 9 bases between. CDR1 is SGHNT and CDR2 is YENEEA in the germline V gene. The CDR3 sequence: CASSLGGTDEQYF. The CDR3 bases are TGTGCCAGCAGCTTAGGAGGGACTGACGAGCAGTACTTC.

This clone was seen a single time. The chain carries TRBV6-1 and TRBJ1-5, with D unresolved. Trimming removed 0 bases at V and 3 bases at J, with 12 bases between. The CDR3 is made up of 16 amino acids. Germline CDR1 reads MNHNS; CDR2 reads SASEGT. For the CDR3, the DNA is TGTGCCAGCAGTGAAGCCATCCCTTCTTTCAATCAGCCCCAGCATTTT. Encoded protein: CASSEAIPSFNQPQHF.

The chain joins TRBV9 to TRBJ2-5, with D hard to call. CDR3 length: 15 residues. CDR1 is SGDLS, CDR2 YYNGEE, per germline. V lost 2 bases and J lost 2, with 13 bases in between. CDR3 protein: CASSVEFSLQETQYF. The CDR3 nucleotides read TGTGCCAGCAGCGTTGAGTTTAGTTTACAAGAGACCCAGTACTTC.

The chain uses TRBV7-2 and TRBJ2-1; 7 bases align to TRBD1. The CDR3 totals 15 residues. Per germline, CDR1 SGHTA and CDR2 FQGNSA. The junction had 10 bases not matched to a gene; V was cut back by 5 bases and J by 6 bases. The CDR3 here is CASSQSTGTFNEQFF. Here the CDR3 DNA reads TGTGCCAGCAGCCAATCGACAGGGACCTTCAATGAGCAGTTCTTC.

About this clone itself: Other DNA sequences in the sample encode the same CDR3. The V and J genes are TRBV28 and TRBJ2-2, with D possibly matching TRBD2 (5 bases). Deletions cut 5 bases from V and 5 bases from J, with 9 bases between. The CDR3 spans 13 residues. The germline V gene encodes CDR1 MDHEN and CDR2 SYDVKM. As DNA, the CDR3 is TGTGCCAGCAGTCTGGGCGGGACCGGGGAGCTGTTTTTT. It codes for CASSLGGTGELFF. Full variable domain (rest looked up from reference TRBV28 and TRBJ2-2): DVKVTQSSRYLVKRTGEKVFLECVQDMDHENMFWYRQDPGLGLRLIYFSYDVKMKEKGDIPEGYSVSREKKERFSLILESASTNQTSMYLCASSLGGTGELFFGEGSRLTVL.